A selection of T cell receptor beta chains follows, all from one sample in a study of blood T cell repertoires in COVID-19. Profiling relied on immunoSEQ multiplex PCR, and the TCRdb table lists in-frame clones only, not all of them. The sample records around 370,000 clones, about 90% being singletons. Specimen: peripheral blood. Receptors were obtained from a woman between 18 and 29 years old who had recovered from COVID-19. Both conserved end residues are part of each CDR3. The order of the fields is V gene, J gene, D gene, clone size, CDR3 length, CDR3 DNA, CDR3 protein. D genes are given only for firm matches. Rows may omit the clone size; those that give it use once, few, many or a size class.

>TRBV19|TRBJ1-1|TRBD1|NA|15
TGTGCCAGTAGTATAGCAAGACAGGGAAACACTGAAGCTTTCTTT
CASSIARQGNTEAFF
>TRBV19|TRBJ1-2|TRBD1|NA|15
TGTGCCAGTAGGGAATTCCGGGACAGAGGTCCTGGCTACACCTTC
CASREFRDRGPGYTF
>TRBV11-2|TRBJ2-1|TRBD2|NA|15
TGTGCCAGCAGTGAACGGGGACTAGCTAACAATGAGCAGTTCTTC
CASSERGLANNEQFF
>TRBV27|TRBJ1-1|NA|NA|13
TGTGCCATTCCATTCCTGGGGGGGCATAAAGCTTTCTTT
CAIPFLGGHKAFF
>TRBV15|TRBJ1-1|TRBD1|once|19
TGTGCCACCAGCAGAGATTCCCCACTTTATAACAGGGGGGCCACTGAAGCTTTCTTT
CATSRDSPLYNRGATEAFF
>TRBV10-3|TRBJ2-2|NA|few|13
TGTGCCATCAATGACTTCTCCACCGGGGAGCTGTTTTTT
CAINDFSTGELFF
>TRBV6-1|TRBJ1-2|NA|NA|14
TGTGCCAGCAGTGAATGGCCCAGACTGTATGGCTACACCTTC
CASSEWPRLYGYTF
>TRBV5-6|TRBJ2-1|NA|NA|14
TGTGCCAGCAGCCCACAGGGTCTGTACAATGAGCAGTTCTTC
CASSPQGLYNEQFF
>TRBV10-3|TRBJ2-3|NA|NA|11
TGTGCCATCAGTCCAGCAGATACGCAGTATTTT
CAISPADTQYF
>TRBV7-5|TRBJ1-6|NA|NA|9
TGTGCCGACAGAGGACCCCTCCACTTT
CADRGPLHF
>TRBV5-1|TRBJ1-4|NA|NA|12
TGCGCCAGCAGTCCCCGGGGTGAAAAACTGTTTTTT
CASSPRGEKLFF
>TRBV6-5|TRBJ1-1|NA|NA|14
TGTGCCACCAAAACAACAAGAGGAGGCACTGAAGCTTTCTTT
CATKTTRGGTEAFF
>TRBV7-6|TRBJ2-3|TRBD1|NA|14
TGTGCCAGCAGCTTGACAGGGGGGACAGATACGCAGTATTTT
CASSLTGGTDTQYF
>TRBV27|TRBJ2-5|TRBD2|once|16
TGTGCCAGCAGTTTAATGGGACTAGCGGGAGGGCGGACCCAGTACTTC
CASSLMGLAGGRTQYF
>TRBV18|TRBJ1-3|TRBD1|NA|17
TGTGCCAGCTCACCTCCCGACAGGGTCAGTTCTGGAAACACCATATATTTT
CASSPPDRVSSGNTIYF
>TRBV6-2/TRBV6-3|TRBJ2-1|NA|NA|18
TGTGCCAGCAGTTACTCGTCTTGGCGGATTAACTCCTACAATGAGCAGTTCTTC
CASSYSSWRINSYNEQFF
>TRBV5-1|TRBJ2-1|TRBD2|NA|15
TGCGCCAGCAGCTTAACCGGGACTAGCGAGGATGAGCAGTTCTTC
CASSLTGTSEDEQFF
>TRBV5-4|TRBJ1-1|NA|few|13
TGTGCCAGCAGCTTTGGGAGGAACACTGAAGCTTTCTTT
CASSFGRNTEAFF
>TRBV24-1|TRBJ1-5|TRBD1|NA|13
TGTGCCACCGCGGGACAGGGACATCAGCCCCAGCATTTT
CATAGQGHQPQHF
>TRBV5-1|TRBJ2-5|NA|few|15
TGCGCCAGCAGCTTGGCCGGGACAAACGGGGAGACCCAGTACTTC
CASSLAGTNGETQYF
>TRBV10-3|TRBJ2-1|NA|once|15
TGTGCCACCCGGGGGAAACGGGACTCCTACAATGAGCAGTTCTTC
CATRGKRDSYNEQFF
>TRBV27|TRBJ2-1|TRBD2|NA|14
TGTGCCAGCATCCCGCTAGCGGGGGAGAATGAGCAGTTCTTC
CASIPLAGENEQFF